Sequencing of this T cell receptor (beta chain) was carried out in a study of shared clonotypes between healthy human individuals. How the authors handled the data: Filtering was not the same, since immunoSEQ gave junction-only sequences without quality scores. Profiling relied on immunoSEQ multiplex PCR, and the TCRdb table lists in-frame clones only, not all of them. V and J calls plus clone size are reproduced from that table; the DNA served to infer D and trimming. The sample yields about 450,000 clones, about 80% seen once. The germline V gene has CDR1 SGHAT and CDR2 FQNNGV. V was shortened by 8 bases and J by 7 bases, with 14 bases between the two germline ends. The CDR3 contains 12 residues. Participating donors were healthy, HIV-negative adults free of recent acute infections or vaccinations. Only Caucasian adults living in Nashville, Tennessee served as donors. The study used 98 million or so PBMCs per unsorted sample for genomic DNA.

As to this clone: Other DNA sequences of this sample code for an identical CDR3.

Sequenced material: PBMCs. The sequence was obtained from a woman in her forties in good health. Some clones in this sample may be carry-over from other donors' samples. This chain links TRBV11-2 with TRBJ2-5, with D perhaps TRBD2 (5 bases). The CDR3 region is CASGTVGGTQYF. CDR3 nucleotides: TGTGCCAGCGGAACTGTCGGAGGGACCCAGTACTTC.